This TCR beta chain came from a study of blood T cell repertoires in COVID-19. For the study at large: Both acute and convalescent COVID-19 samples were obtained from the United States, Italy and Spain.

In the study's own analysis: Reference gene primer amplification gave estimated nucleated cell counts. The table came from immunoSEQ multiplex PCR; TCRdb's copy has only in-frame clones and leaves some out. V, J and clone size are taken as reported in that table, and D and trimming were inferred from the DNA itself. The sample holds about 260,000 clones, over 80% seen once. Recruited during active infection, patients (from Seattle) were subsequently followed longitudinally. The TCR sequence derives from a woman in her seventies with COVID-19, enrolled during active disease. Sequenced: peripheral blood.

CDR3 DNA sequence: TGTGCCAGCAGCCAAAGCAATCAGCCCCAGCATTTT. Protein: CASSQSNQPQHF. This chain connects TRBV28 to TRBJ1-5; D uncertain. The CDR3 length is 12 residues. Trimming pared 6 bases from V and 1 base from J, leaving 4 bases between. Germline CDR1 MDHEN, CDR2 SYDVKM.